This T cell receptor (beta chain) stems from a study of early T cells in non-severe SARS-CoV-2 infection. Study background: Chains were unpaired, as sequencing was done on bulk RNA from unsorted whole blood.

The CDR3 length is 13 residues. Germline V gene sequence: CDR1 ENHRY, CDR2 SYGVKD. Trimming removed 6 bases from V and 5 bases from J, with 14 bases in between. Attachment of unique molecular identifiers to individual cDNA molecules was performed. TCRdb passed the 5' RACE reads through MiXCR, listing each CDR3 protein once. The data show 35,000 to 40,000 distinct CDR3 sequences, roughly 3.9% seen once. V and J are TRBV10-3 and TRBJ2-7, with D perhaps assigned TRBD1 or TRBD2 (6 bases each). Input material: whole blood. This receptor was obtained from an adult who was a healthcare worker with PCR-confirmed SARS-CoV-2 infection or an uninfected control (not recorded which). The CDR3 loop is CAIRAAGEDEQYV. The CDR3, as DNA: TGTGCCATCAGAGCCGCAGGGGAGGACGAGCAGTACGTC.